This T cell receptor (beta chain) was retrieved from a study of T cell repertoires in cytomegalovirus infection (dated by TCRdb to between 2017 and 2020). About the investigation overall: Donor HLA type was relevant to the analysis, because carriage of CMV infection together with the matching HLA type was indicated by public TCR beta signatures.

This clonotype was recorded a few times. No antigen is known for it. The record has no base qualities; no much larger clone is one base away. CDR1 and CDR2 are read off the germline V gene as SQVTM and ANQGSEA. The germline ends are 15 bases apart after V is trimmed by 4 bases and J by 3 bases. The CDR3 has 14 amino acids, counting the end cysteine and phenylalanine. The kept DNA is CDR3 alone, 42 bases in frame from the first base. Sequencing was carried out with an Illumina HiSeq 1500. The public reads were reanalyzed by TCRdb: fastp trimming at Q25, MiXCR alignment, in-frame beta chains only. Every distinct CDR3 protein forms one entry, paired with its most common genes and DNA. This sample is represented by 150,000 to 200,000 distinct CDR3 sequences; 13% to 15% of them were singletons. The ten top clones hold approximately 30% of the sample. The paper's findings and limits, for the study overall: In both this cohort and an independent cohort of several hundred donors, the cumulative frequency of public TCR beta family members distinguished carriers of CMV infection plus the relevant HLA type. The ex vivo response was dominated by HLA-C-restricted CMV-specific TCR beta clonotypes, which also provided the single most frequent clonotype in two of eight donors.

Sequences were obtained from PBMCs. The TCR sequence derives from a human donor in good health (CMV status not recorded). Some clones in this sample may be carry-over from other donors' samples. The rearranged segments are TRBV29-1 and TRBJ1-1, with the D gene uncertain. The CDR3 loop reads CSVVGKVGYTEAFF. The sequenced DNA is TGCAGCGTTGTTGGGAAGGTGGGCTACACTGAAGCTTTCTTT.